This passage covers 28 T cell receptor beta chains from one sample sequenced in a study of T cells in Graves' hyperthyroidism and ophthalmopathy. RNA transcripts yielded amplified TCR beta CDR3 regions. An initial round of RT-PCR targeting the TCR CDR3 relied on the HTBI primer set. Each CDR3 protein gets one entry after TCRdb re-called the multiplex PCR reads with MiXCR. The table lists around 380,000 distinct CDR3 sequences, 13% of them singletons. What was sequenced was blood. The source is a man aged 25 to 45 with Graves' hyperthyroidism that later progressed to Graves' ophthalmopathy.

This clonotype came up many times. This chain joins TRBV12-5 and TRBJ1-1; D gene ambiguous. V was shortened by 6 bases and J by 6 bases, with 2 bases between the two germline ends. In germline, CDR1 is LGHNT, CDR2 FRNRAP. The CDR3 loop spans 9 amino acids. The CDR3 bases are TGTGCTAGTGGGCCTGAAGCTTTCTTT. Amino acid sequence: CASGPEAFF.

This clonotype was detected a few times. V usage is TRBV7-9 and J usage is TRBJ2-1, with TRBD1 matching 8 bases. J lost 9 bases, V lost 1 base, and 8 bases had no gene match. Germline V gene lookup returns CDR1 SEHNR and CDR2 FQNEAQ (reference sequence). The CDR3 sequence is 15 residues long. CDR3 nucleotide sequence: TGTGCCAGCAGCTTAGAAACAGGGGGAGGAGCTGAGCAGTTCTTC. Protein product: CASSLETGGGAEQFF.

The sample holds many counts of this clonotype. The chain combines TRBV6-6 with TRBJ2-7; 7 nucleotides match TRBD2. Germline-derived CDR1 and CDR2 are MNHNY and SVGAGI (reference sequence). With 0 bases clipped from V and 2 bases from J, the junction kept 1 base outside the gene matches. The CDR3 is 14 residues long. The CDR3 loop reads CASSYSGGTYEQYF. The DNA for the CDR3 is TGTGCCAGCAGTTACTCGGGGGGGACCTACGAGCAGTACTTC.

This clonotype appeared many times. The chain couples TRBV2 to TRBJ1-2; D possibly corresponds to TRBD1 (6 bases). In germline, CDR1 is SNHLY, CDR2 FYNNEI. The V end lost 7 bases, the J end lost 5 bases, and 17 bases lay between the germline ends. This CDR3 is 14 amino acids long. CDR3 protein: CASNRDRTPYGYTF. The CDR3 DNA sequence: TGTGCCAGCAACCGAGACAGGACCCCTTATGGCTACACCTTC. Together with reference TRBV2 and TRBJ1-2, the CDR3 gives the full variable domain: EPEVTQTPSHQVTQMGQEVILRCVPISNHLYFYWYRQILGQKVEFLVSFYNNEISEKSEIFDDQFSVERPDGSNFTLKIRSTKLEDSAMYFCASNRDRTPYGYTFGSGTRLTVV.

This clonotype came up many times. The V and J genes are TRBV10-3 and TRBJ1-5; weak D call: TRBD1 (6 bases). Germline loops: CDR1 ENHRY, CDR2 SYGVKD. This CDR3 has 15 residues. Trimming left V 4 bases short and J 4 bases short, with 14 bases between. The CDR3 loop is CAISVGGQGNQPQHF. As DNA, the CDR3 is TGTGCCATCAGTGTCGGGGGGCAGGGGAATCAGCCCCAGCATTTT.

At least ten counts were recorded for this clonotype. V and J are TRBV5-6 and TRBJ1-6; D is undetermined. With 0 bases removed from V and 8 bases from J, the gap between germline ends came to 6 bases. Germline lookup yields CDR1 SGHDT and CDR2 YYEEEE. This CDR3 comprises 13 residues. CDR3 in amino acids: CASSLETDSPLHF. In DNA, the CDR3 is TGTGCCAGCAGCTTGGAAACAGATTCACCCCTCCACTTT. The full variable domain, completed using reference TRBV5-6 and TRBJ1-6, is DAGVTQSPTHLIKTRGQQVTLRCSPKSGHDTVSWYQQALGQGPQFIFQYYEEEERQRGNFPDRFSGHQFPNYSSELNVNALLLGDSALYLCASSLETDSPLHFGNGTRLTVT.

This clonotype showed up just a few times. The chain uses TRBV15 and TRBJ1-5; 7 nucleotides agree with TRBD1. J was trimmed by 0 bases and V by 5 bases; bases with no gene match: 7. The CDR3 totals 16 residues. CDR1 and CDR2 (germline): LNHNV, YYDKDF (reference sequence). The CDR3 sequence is CATSRRGLTSNQPQHF. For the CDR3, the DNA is TGTGCCACCAGCCGGAGGGGGCTTACTAGCAATCAGCCCCAGCATTTT. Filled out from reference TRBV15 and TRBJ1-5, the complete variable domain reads DAMVIQNPRYQVTQFGKPVTLSCSQTLNHNVMYWYQQKSSQAPKLLFHYYDKDFNNEADTPDNFQSRRPNTSFCFLDIRSPGLGDTAMYLCATSRRGLTSNQPQHFGDGTRLSIL.

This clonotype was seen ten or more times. In DNA form, the CDR3 reads TGTGCCATCAGTGAGACCGGGACAGGCCTTCCTGAGCAGTACTTC. Its protein product is CAISETGTGLPEQYF. The chain couples TRBV10-3 to TRBJ2-7, with 8 bases identical to TRBD1. This CDR3 has 15 amino acids. V dropped 2 bases and J dropped 7; count of bases not matched to a gene: 10. Germline V gene data show CDR1 as ENHRY and CDR2 as SYGVKD.

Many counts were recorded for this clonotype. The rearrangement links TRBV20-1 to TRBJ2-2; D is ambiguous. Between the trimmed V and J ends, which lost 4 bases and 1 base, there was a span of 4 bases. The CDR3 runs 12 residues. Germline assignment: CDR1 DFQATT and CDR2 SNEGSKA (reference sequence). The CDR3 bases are TGCAGTGCTAATGAGAACACCGGGGAGCTGTTTTTT. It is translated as CSANENTGELFF.

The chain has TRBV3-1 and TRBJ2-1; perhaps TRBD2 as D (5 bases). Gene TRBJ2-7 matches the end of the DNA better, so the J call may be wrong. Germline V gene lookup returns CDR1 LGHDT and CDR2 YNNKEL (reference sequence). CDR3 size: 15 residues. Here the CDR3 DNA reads TGTGCCAGCAGCCAAGGGGCTAGCTCCTACAATGAGCAGTACTTC. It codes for CASSQGASSYNEQYF.

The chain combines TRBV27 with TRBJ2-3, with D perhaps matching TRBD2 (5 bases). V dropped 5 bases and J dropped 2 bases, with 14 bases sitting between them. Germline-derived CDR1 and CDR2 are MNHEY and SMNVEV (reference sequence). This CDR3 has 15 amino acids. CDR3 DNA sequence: TGTGCCAGCAGTGACGTTCCGGGGTTCACAGATACGCAGTATTTT. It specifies CASSDVPGFTDTQYF.

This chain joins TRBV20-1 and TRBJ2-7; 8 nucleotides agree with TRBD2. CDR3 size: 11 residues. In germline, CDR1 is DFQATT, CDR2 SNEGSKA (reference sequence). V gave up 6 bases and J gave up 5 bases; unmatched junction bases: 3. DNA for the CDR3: TGCAGTGCCTCCGGGGGGGACGAGCAGTACTTC. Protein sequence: CSASGGDEQYF.

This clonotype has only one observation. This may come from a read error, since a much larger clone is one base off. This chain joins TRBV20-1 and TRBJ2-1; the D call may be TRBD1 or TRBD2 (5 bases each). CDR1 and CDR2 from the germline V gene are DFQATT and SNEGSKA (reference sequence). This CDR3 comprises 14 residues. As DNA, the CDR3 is TGCAGTGCTAGAGTGTCAGGGAGCTACAATGAGCAGTCCTTC. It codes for CSARVSGSYNEQSF.

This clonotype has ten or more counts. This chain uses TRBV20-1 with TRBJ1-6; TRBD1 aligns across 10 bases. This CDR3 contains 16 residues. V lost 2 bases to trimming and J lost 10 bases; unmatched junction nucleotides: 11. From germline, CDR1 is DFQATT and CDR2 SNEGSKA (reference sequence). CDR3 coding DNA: TGCAGTGCTAGACGTAACAGACAGGGGGCGAAGTCACCCCTCCACTTT. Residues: CSARRNRQGAKSPLHF.

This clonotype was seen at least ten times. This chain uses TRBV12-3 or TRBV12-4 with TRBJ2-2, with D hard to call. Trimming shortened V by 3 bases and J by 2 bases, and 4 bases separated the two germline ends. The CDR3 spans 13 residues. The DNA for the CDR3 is TGTGCCAGCAGTTTTGGTAACACCGGGGAGCTGTTTTTT. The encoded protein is CASSFGNTGELFF.

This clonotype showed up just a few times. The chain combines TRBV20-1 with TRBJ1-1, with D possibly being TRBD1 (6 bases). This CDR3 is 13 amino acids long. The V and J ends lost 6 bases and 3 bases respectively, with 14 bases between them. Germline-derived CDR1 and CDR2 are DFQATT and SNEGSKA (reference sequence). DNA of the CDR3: TGCAGTGCCTCAAGGGGGAGGGACACTGAAGCTTTCTTT. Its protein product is CSASRGRDTEAFF.

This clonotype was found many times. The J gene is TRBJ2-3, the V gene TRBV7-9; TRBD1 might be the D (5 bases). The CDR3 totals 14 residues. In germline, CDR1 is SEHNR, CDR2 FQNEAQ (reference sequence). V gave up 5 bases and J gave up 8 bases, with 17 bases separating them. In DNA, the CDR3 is TGTGCCAGCAGCCATGCCTATGGGGCATCTACGCAGTATTTT. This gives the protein CASSHAYGASTQYF.

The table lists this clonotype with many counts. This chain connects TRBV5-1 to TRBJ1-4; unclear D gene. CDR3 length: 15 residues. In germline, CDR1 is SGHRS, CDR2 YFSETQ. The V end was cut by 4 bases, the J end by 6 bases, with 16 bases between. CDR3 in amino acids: CASSPELPVDEKLFF. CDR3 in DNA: TGCGCCAGCAGCCCGGAGCTTCCGGTCGATGAAAAACTGTTTTTT. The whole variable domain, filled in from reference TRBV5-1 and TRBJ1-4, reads KAGVTQTPRYLIKTRGQQVTLSCSPISGHRSVSWYQQTPGQGLQFLFEYFSETQRNKGNFPGRFSGRQFSNSRSEMNVSTLELGDSALYLCASSPELPVDEKLFFGSGTQLSVL.

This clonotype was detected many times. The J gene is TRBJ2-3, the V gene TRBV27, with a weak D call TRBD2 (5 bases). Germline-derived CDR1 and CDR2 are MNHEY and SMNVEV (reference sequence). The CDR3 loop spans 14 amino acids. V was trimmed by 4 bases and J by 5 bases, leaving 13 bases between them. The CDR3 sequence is CASSSSGFQDTQYF. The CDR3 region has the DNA TGTGCCAGCAGTTCCAGCGGTTTTCAAGATACGCAGTATTTT.

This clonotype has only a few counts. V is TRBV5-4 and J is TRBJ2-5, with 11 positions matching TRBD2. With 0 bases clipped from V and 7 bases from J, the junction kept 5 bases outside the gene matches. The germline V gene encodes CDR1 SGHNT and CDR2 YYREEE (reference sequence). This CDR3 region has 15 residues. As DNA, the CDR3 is TGTGCCAGCAGCTTGGAGACTAGCGGGGCCGGGACCCAGTACTTC. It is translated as CASSLETSGAGTQYF.

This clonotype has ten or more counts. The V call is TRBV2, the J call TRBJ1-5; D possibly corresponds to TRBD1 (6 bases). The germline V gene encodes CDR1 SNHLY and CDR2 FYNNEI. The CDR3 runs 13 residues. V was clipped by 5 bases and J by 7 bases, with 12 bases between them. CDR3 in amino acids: CASSTQGGQPQHF. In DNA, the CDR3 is TGTGCCAGCAGTACCCAAGGGGGACAGCCCCAGCATTTT. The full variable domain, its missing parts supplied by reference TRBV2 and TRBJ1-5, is EPEVTQTPSHQVTQMGQEVILRCVPISNHLYFYWYRQILGQKVEFLVSFYNNEISEKSEIFDDQFSVERPDGSNFTLKIRSTKLEDSAMYFCASSTQGGQPQHFGDGTRLSIL.

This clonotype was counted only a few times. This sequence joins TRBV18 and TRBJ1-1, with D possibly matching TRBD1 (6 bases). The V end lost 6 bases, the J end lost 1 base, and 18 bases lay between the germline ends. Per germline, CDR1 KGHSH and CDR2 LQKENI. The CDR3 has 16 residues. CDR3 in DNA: TGTGCCAGCTCGCCGCGACAGGTAACGGAGAACACTGAAGCTTTCTTT. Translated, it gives CASSPRQVTENTEAFF.

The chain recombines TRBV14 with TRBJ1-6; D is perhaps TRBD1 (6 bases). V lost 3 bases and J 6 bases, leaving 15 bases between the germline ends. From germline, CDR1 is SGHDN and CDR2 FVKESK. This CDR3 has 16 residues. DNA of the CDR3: TGTGCCAGCAGCCAGCAAAGGGGGACTGCTAATTCACCCCTCCACTTT. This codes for CASSQQRGTANSPLHF.

CDR3 loop: CSAGSYEQYF. The CDR3 DNA reads TGCAGTGCTGGGAGCTACGAGCAGTACTTC. The V and J genes are TRBV20-1 and TRBJ2-7; maybe TRBD2 (5 bases). There are 10 residues in the CDR3. Trimming shortened V by 5 bases and J by 3 bases, and 5 bases separated the two germline ends. The V gene's germline CDR1 is DFQATT and CDR2 SNEGSKA (reference sequence).

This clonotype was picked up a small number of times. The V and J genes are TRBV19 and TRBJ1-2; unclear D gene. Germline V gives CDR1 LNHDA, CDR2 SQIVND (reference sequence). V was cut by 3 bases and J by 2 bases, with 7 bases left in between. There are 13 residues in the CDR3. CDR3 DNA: TGTGCCAGTAGTATGAGGGAGAACTATGGCTACACCTTC. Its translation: CASSMRENYGYTF.

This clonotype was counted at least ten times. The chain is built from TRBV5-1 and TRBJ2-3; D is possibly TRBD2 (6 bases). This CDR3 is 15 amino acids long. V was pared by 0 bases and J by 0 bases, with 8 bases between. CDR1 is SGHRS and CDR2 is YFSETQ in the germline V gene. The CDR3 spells CASSLGGRSTDTQYF. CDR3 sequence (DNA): TGCGCCAGCAGCTTGGGGGGGAGGAGCACAGATACGCAGTATTTT.

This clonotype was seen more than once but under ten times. CDR3 residues: CASSLGGQGSGYTF. The CDR3 DNA reads as TGTGCCAGCAGCTTGGGGGGACAGGGCTCTGGCTACACCTTC. The chain uses TRBV5-4 and TRBJ1-2; 9 nucleotides align to TRBD1. Germline CDR1 and CDR2: SGHNT and YYREEE (reference sequence). The CDR3 runs 14 residues. J was trimmed by 7 bases and V by 0 bases; bases with no gene match: 4.

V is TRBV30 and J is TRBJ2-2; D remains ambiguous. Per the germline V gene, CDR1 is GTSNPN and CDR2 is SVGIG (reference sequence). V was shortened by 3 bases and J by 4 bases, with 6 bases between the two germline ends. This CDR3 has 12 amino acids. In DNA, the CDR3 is TGTGCCTGGAGGGTTGCCACCGGGGAGCTGTTTTTT. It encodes CAWRVATGELFF.